This passage covers 15 T cell receptor beta chains from one sample sequenced in a study of T cell responses to AZD1222 COVID-19 vaccine. This table comes from immunoSEQ multiplex PCR, and its TCRdb copy is limited to in-frame clones, with some not included. The table has about 110,000 clones, more than 85% seen once. This specimen consisted of peripheral blood, obtained on day 0 of AZD1222 vaccination. Every receptor here comes from an adult in good health.

This sequence joins TRBV6-5 and TRBJ1-5; D unresolved. The CDR3 extends over 14 amino acids. The germline V and J ends were trimmed by 0 bases and 0 bases, with 3 bases remaining between them. CDR1 and CDR2 from the germline V gene are MNHEY and SVGAGI. Here the CDR3 reads CASSYSNSNQPQHF. CDR3 nucleotide sequence: TGTGCCAGCAGTTACTCTAATAGCAATCAGCCCCAGCATTTT.

This clone was counted once. The CDR3 spells CASSVRQGSEQYF. CDR3 bases: TGTGCCAGCAGCGTACGACAGGGATCCGAGCAGTACTTC. This sequence joins TRBV7-2 and TRBJ2-7; 7 bases align to TRBD1. CDR1 is SGHTA, CDR2 FQGNSA, per germline. The J segment lost 6 bases and the V segment lost 5 bases, leaving 7 bases of the junction unmatched. The CDR3 covers 13 residues.

Only a few counts were recorded for this clone. The rearrangement uses TRBV4-1 and TRBJ1-4; 9 nucleotides agree with TRBD1. The CDR3 covers 12 residues. The junction had 5 bases not matched to a gene; V was cut back by 4 bases and J by 14 bases. Germline V gene lookup returns CDR1 MGHRA and CDR2 YSYEKL. The DNA of the CDR3 is TGCGCCAGCAGCCTGGACAGGGGAGAGCTGTTTTTT. It yields the protein CASSLDRGELFF.

CDR3: CASSLAGTLMGETQYF. For the CDR3, the DNA is TGTGCCAGCAGCTTAGCCGGGACTCTAATGGGGGAGACCCAGTACTTC. V is TRBV7-2 and J is TRBJ2-5; weak D call: TRBD2 (6 bases). Germline CDR1 is SGHTA and CDR2 is FQGNSA. Trimming removed 0 bases from V and 5 bases from J, with 16 bases in between. The CDR3 covers 16 residues.

The chain combines TRBV28 with TRBJ2-7, with 7 bases fitting TRBD2. V trimming: 1 base; J trimming: 2 bases; junction bases outside the gene matches: 5. The germline CDR1 and CDR2 sequences are MDHEN and SYDVKM. The CDR3 consists of 15 residues. CDR3 region: CASSLLTGGPYEQYF. The CDR3 bases are TGTGCCAGCAGTTTATTAACGGGAGGCCCCTACGAGCAGTACTTC. Supplemented by reference TRBV28 and TRBJ2-7, the full variable domain reads DVKVTQSSRYLVKRTGEKVFLECVQDMDHENMFWYRQDPGLGLRLIYFSYDVKMKEKGDIPEGYSVSREKKERFSLILESASTNQTSMYLCASSLLTGGPYEQYFGPGTRLTVT.

This chain connects TRBV25-1 to TRBJ2-1; the D gene could be TRBD1 or TRBD2 (5 bases each). Germline-derived CDR1 and CDR2 are MGHDK and SYGVNS. The CDR3 has 14 amino acids. V lost 3 bases to trimming and J lost 5 bases, with 11 bases between them. The CDR3 here is CASSDRDGNNEQFF. CDR3 nucleotide sequence: TGTGCCAGCAGTGACCGGGACGGGAACAATGAGCAGTTCTTC.

As DNA, the CDR3 is TGTGCCAGCAGCCCCTCGACAGGGAGGAGTAGTCAGCCCCAGCATTTT. Protein product: CASSPSTGRSSQPQHF. The rearrangement links TRBV7-2 to TRBJ1-5; 7 bases map to TRBD1. After removal of 5 bases from V and 6 bases from J, the junction contained 13 bases not matched to a gene. This CDR3 is 16 amino acids long. CDR1 is SGHTA and CDR2 is FQGNSA in the germline V gene.

This chain joins TRBV18 and TRBJ2-1; 8 nucleotides match TRBD2. Germline trimming cut 2 bases from V and 3 bases from J; bases unmatched to any gene: 12. There are 18 residues in the CDR3. Looked up from germline, CDR1 is KGHSH and CDR2 is LQKENI. The DNA for the CDR3 is TGTGCCAGCTCACCAGGAAGCGGGCCGGGAGGGCTCTACAATGAGCAGTTCTTC. The encoded protein is CASSPGSGPGGLYNEQFF.

V usage is TRBV19 and J usage is TRBJ2-2; D gene unclear. Germline CDR1 and CDR2: LNHDA and SQIVND (reference sequence). Trimming removed 3 bases at V and 1 base at J, with 9 bases between. The CDR3 is made up of 15 amino acids. The CDR3 region is CASSMWHLNTGELFF. In DNA form, the CDR3 reads TGTGCCAGTAGTATGTGGCACCTGAACACCGGGGAGCTGTTTTTT. The full variable domain, completed using reference TRBV19 and TRBJ2-2, is DGGITQSPKYLFRKEGQNVTLSCEQNLNHDAMYWYRQDPGQGLRLIYYSQIVNDFQKGDIAEGYSVSREKKESFPLTVTSAQKNPTAFYLCASSMWHLNTGELFFGEGSRLTVL.

V gene TRBV30 combines with J gene TRBJ2-5; 9 bases agree with TRBD2. Germline lookup yields CDR1 GTSNPN and CDR2 SVGIG (reference sequence). The CDR3 is 14 residues long. V dropped 3 bases and J dropped 6; count of bases not matched to a gene: 8. As DNA, the CDR3 is TGTGCCTGGAGAACCGCGGGAGGGATGAAGACCCAGTACTTC. Its protein product is CAWRTAGGMKTQYF.

The chain is built from TRBV5-5 and TRBJ2-3; 16 bases agree with TRBD2. J lost 6 bases, V lost 1 base, and 8 bases had no gene match. The germline CDR1 and CDR2 sequences are SGHKS and YYEKEE (reference sequence). The length of the CDR3 is 18 residues. The CDR3 here is CASSLRPGLAGGLDTQYF. CDR3 sequence (DNA): TGTGCCAGCAGCTTGCGCCCGGGACTAGCGGGAGGGTTGGATACGCAGTATTTT.

The rearrangement uses TRBV28 and TRBJ2-3; D gene ambiguous. There are 13 residues in the CDR3. Trimming stripped 4 bases from V and 2 bases from J, with 7 bases between. The germline V gene encodes CDR1 MDHEN and CDR2 SYDVKM. The DNA for the CDR3 is TGTGCCAGCAGTTCCGCGTCCACAGATACGCAGTATTTT. This gives the protein CASSSASTDTQYF.

The chain joins TRBV28 to TRBJ1-2, with D possibly being TRBD1 (6 bases). The germline gives CDR1 MDHEN, CDR2 SYDVKM. CDR3 length equals 15 residues. The ends were cut back, 2 bases at V and 2 bases at J, with 12 bases in the middle. CDR3 residues: CASSLGGGANYGYTF. The DNA for the CDR3 is TGTGCCAGCAGTTTAGGTGGGGGGGCAAACTATGGCTACACCTTC.

The chain carries TRBV9 and TRBJ1-2; TRBD1 agrees at 9 bases. The V gene's germline CDR1 is SGDLS and CDR2 YYNGEE. The CDR3 consists of 15 residues. V lost 3 bases and J lost 2; bases outside the gene matches: 5. The CDR3 protein is CASSGNRGLNYGYTF. In DNA form, the CDR3 reads TGTGCCAGCAGCGGGAACAGGGGGCTAAACTATGGCTACACCTTC.

The V call is TRBV19, the J call TRBJ2-1; 12 nucleotides agree with TRBD2. V lost 7 bases to trimming and J lost 10 bases; unmatched junction nucleotides: 11. CDR3 length: 15 amino acids. Germline CDR1 LNHDA, CDR2 SQIVND (reference sequence). The CDR3 DNA is TGTGCCAGTATTCCGACTAGCGGGAGAGTGGGAGAGCAGTTCTTC. Its translation is CASIPTSGRVGEQFF.